The 22 T cell receptor beta chains reported below all come from one sample, sequenced in a study of long-term antiretroviral therapy in people with HIV. This was the immunoSEQ v3.0 assay at survey level. Here immunoSEQ multiplex PCR was the method, and the copy in TCRdb shows in-frame clones only, minus some. This sample has roughly 19,000 clones, with around 93% found just once. The specimen was unsorted PBMCs, collected 4.4 years after starting antiretroviral therapy. The receptors come from a woman between 50 and 59 years old with HIV.

J is TRBJ2-7 and V is TRBV10-3; D perhaps matches TRBD1 (5 bases). CDR1 and CDR2 (germline): ENHRY, SYGVKD. The CDR3 spans 13 residues. The germline V and J ends were trimmed by 2 bases and 5 bases, with 10 bases remaining between them. The CDR3 bases are TGTGCCATCAGTGAGAGGGGTGGGGACGAGCAGTACTTC. Amino acids: CAISERGGDEQYF.

CDR3 sequence (DNA): TGTGCCAGCACCACTGCCGGGACAGGGGGCTACTATGGCTACACCTTC. Translation gives CASTTAGTGGYYGYTF. The chain couples TRBV7-8 to TRBJ1-2, with TRBD1 identical over 12 bases. Unmatched junction bases numbered 9, after V lost 7 bases and J lost 3 bases. There are 16 residues in the CDR3. Germline CDR1 is SGHVS and CDR2 is FQNEAQ.

About this clone: The junction differs from germline at one of its ends, possibly a read error. The CDR3 bases are TGCAGCGTCGAAGGGAGCGGGGGGGCCGGAGAGACCCAGTACTTC. Protein: CSVEGSGGAGETQYF. J is TRBJ2-5 and V is TRBV29-1; 10 bases are shared with TRBD2. CDR3 size: 15 residues. CDR1 is SQVTM, CDR2 ANQGSEA, per germline. Filled out from reference TRBV29-1 and TRBJ2-5, the complete variable domain reads SAVISQKPSRDICQRGTSLTIQCQVDSQVTMMFWYRQQPGQSLTLIATANQGSEATYESGFVIDKFPISRPNLTFSTLTVSNMSPEDSSIYLCSVEGSGGAGETQYFGPGTRLLVL.

The chain couples TRBV7-3 to TRBJ2-1; 7 bases fit TRBD2. Looked up from germline, CDR1 is SGHTA and CDR2 is FQGTGA. Trimming removed 1 base from V and 5 bases from J; junction bases left unmatched: 2. This CDR3 is 14 amino acids long. The CDR3 region is CASSLRLAHNEQFF. The CDR3 DNA reads TGTGCCAGCAGCTTAAGACTAGCCCACAATGAGCAGTTCTTC.

The V and J genes are TRBV10-3 and TRBJ2-3; D not resolved. The V end lost 4 bases, the J end lost 0 bases, and 17 bases lay between the germline ends. Germline V CDR1 and CDR2: ENHRY, SYGVKD. CDR3 length: 17 residues. CDR3 in amino acids: CAISAVLSPSSTDTQYF. The CDR3 nucleotides are TGTGCCATCAGTGCGGTACTCAGCCCGTCTAGCACAGATACGCAGTATTTT.

This rearrangement joins TRBV13 to TRBJ2-5; D not certain. Germline CDR1 PRHDT, CDR2 FYEKMQ (reference sequence). This CDR3 has 12 residues. V lost 5 bases, J lost 5 bases, and 9 bases lay in between. The CDR3 region has the DNA TGTGCCAGCAGCGCCCGGAGTGAGACCCAGTACTTC. Protein: CASSARSETQYF.

In DNA form, the CDR3 reads TGTGCCAGCAGTTTTACCCGACAGGGGTATAGCTACACCTTC. Protein sequence: CASSFTRQGYSYTF. The chain links TRBV27 to TRBJ1-2, with 8 bases fitting TRBD1. Germline lookup yields CDR1 MNHEY and CDR2 SMNVEV (reference sequence). The CDR3 is made up of 14 amino acids. V was pared by 3 bases and J by 9 bases, with 9 bases of the junction left unmatched.

This chain connects TRBV5-4 to TRBJ2-7; 8 nucleotides agree with TRBD1. V shed 4 bases and J 0 bases; nucleotides not matched to a gene: 6. This CDR3 has 15 amino acids. Germline values: CDR1 SGHNT, CDR2 YYREEE (reference sequence). The CDR3 DNA sequence: TGTGCCAGCAGCCTCGGACAGGGCCCCTCCTACGAGCAGTACTTC. This encodes CASSLGQGPSYEQYF.

The V gene is TRBV6-4, the J gene TRBJ2-3; 9 nucleotides match TRBD2. The CDR3 runs 16 residues. V lost 4 bases, J lost 1 base, and 6 bases stayed unmatched. Per the germline V gene, CDR1 is MRHNA and CDR2 is SNTAGT. The CDR3, as DNA: TGTGCCAGCAGTGCCCTTCCTAGCGGGGGCACAGATACGCAGTATTTT. This translates into CASSALPSGGTDTQYF.

This clone was picked up one time. DNA for the CDR3: TGTGCCAGCAGCACCACAGGGGAGGACACTGAAGCTTTCTTT. Translation gives CASSTTGEDTEAFF. This rearrangement joins TRBV9 to TRBJ1-1, with 7 bases lining up with TRBD1. V was clipped by 4 bases and J by 3 bases; unmatched bases: 6. The germline gives CDR1 SGDLS, CDR2 YYNGEE. CDR3 length: 14 residues.

This clone was found a few times. The V gene is TRBV7-9, the J gene TRBJ2-7; 9 nucleotides agree with TRBD1. Germline V CDR1 and CDR2: SEHNR, FQNEAQ (reference sequence). The CDR3 is 16 amino acids. Trimming removed 6 bases from V and 3 bases from J; junction bases left unmatched: 12. CDR3 DNA: TGTGCCAGCAGTCTCGGGACAGGGTTGTCCTACTACGAGCAGTACTTC. Translating it yields CASSLGTGLSYYEQYF. The complete variable domain, with remaining parts taken from reference TRBV7-9 and TRBJ2-7, reads DTGVSQNPRHKITKRGQNVTFRCDPISEHNRLYWYRQTLGQGPEFLTYFQNEAQLEKSRLLSDRFSAERPKGSFSTLEIQRTEQGDSAMYLCASSLGTGLSYYEQYFGPGTRLTVT.

V is TRBV5-1 and J is TRBJ1-1, with 8 bases fitting TRBD1. Germline V lookup: CDR1 SGHRS, CDR2 YFSETQ. This CDR3 is built from 15 residues. The V and J ends lost 4 bases and 0 bases, in that order; junction bases with no gene match: 5. CDR3 loop: CASSPGQGLNTEAFF. CDR3 nucleotide sequence: TGCGCCAGCAGCCCAGGACAGGGATTGAACACTGAAGCTTTCTTT.

This chain links TRBV6-5 with TRBJ2-1; D gene ambiguous. V shed 0 bases and J shed 6 bases, with 15 bases lying between them. Germline V gene lookup returns CDR1 MNHEY and CDR2 SVGAGI. The CDR3 is 16 amino acids. In DNA, the CDR3 is TGTGCCAGCAGTTACTCCGGCTGGTCTTCATTCAATGAGCAGTTCTTC. Translation: CASSYSGWSSFNEQFF.

The chain has TRBV5-4 and TRBJ1-5; D is possibly TRBD1 (6 bases). This CDR3 contains 15 residues. The germline V and J ends were trimmed by 0 bases and 3 bases, with 10 bases remaining between them. From germline, CDR1 is SGHNT and CDR2 YYREEE (reference sequence). The CDR3 sequence is CASSLAGALNQPQHF. The CDR3 coding sequence is TGTGCCAGCAGCTTGGCAGGGGCCCTCAATCAGCCCCAGCATTTT.

This clone was detected once. The chain joins TRBV5-4 to TRBJ1-1; TRBD1 might be the D (6 bases). From germline, CDR1 is SGHNT and CDR2 YYREEE (reference sequence). The ends were cut back, 0 bases at V and 5 bases at J, with 17 bases in the middle. This CDR3 is 16 amino acids long. The CDR3: CASSLGPGAGGTEAFF. The CDR3 DNA is TGTGCCAGCAGCTTGGGTCCAGGGGCTGGAGGGACTGAAGCTTTCTTT.

The chain employs TRBV4-1 and TRBJ1-1, with D perhaps TRBD1 (5 bases). Trimming took 3 bases from V and 5 from J, leaving 16 bases between them. The CDR3 runs 15 residues. Germline loops: CDR1 MGHRA, CDR2 YSYEKL. The DNA for the CDR3 is TGCGCCAGCAGCCAGAGTTCCCAGGGTAAAACTGAAGCTTTCTTT. This translates into CASSQSSQGKTEAFF.

Of note for this clone: The junction differs from germline at one of its ends, possibly a read error. V usage is TRBV29-1 and J usage is TRBJ2-2, with D unresolved. The germline V gene encodes CDR1 SQVTM and CDR2 ANQGSEA. This CDR3 is built from 13 residues. The CDR3 nucleotides read TGCAGCGTCGAAGACACCTACACCGGGGAGCTGTTTTTT. As protein: CSVEDTYTGELFF.

This chain links TRBV9 with TRBJ1-1; D is unclear. CDR1 is SGDLS and CDR2 is YYNGEE in the germline V gene. The CDR3 consists of 14 residues. V was trimmed by 0 bases and J by 6 bases, leaving 12 bases between them. CDR3 nucleotides: TGTGCCAGCAGCGTAGTAAGATCCGGGGCTGAAGCTTTCTTT. It encodes CASSVVRSGAEAFF.

The J gene is TRBJ1-3, the V gene TRBV2; D may be TRBD1 (5 bases). V was pared by 5 bases and J by 2 bases, with 13 bases between. The germline V gene has CDR1 SNHLY and CDR2 FYNNEI. This CDR3 comprises 15 residues. For the CDR3, the DNA is TGTGCCAGCAGTCACAGGCCGGCGGCTGGAAACACCATATATTTT. It codes for CASSHRPAAGNTIYF.

V gene TRBV9 combines with J gene TRBJ1-1; 7 bases agree with TRBD1. CDR1 is SGDLS, CDR2 YYNGEE, per germline. V lost 3 bases and J lost 0; bases outside the gene matches: 5. This CDR3 contains 15 residues. The CDR3 is CASSAGQVMNTEAFF. CDR3 DNA sequence: TGTGCCAGCAGCGCCGGACAGGTAATGAACACTGAAGCTTTCTTT. The full variable domain, with the rest looked up from reference TRBV9 and TRBJ1-1, is DSGVTQTPKHLITATGQRVTLRCSPRSGDLSVYWYQQSLDQGLQFLIQYYNGEERAKGNILERFSAQQFPDLHSELNLSSLELGDSALYFCASSAGQVMNTEAFFGQGTRLTVV.

In nucleotides, the CDR3 is TGTGCCAGCAGCCCGGGGGGTTTGATCGGCTATGGCTACACCTTC. Encoded protein: CASSPGGLIGYGYTF. This chain uses TRBV7-9 with TRBJ1-2; D may be TRBD1 (5 bases). This CDR3 has 15 amino acids. Germline CDR1 SEHNR, CDR2 FQNEAQ (reference sequence). Trimming removed 5 bases from V and 4 bases from J, with 17 bases in between. The variable domain in full, completed from reference TRBV7-9 and TRBJ1-2, reads DTGVSQNPRHKITKRGQNVTFRCDPISEHNRLYWYRQTLGQGPEFLTYFQNEAQLEKSRLLSDRFSAERPKGSFSTLEIQRTEQGDSAMYLCASSPGGLIGYGYTFGSGTRLTVV.

V gene TRBV19 combines with J gene TRBJ1-2, with D tentatively TRBD1 (6 bases). Trimming took 2 bases from V and 3 from J, leaving 13 bases between them. Germline CDR1 and CDR2: LNHDA and SQIVND (reference sequence). The CDR3 covers 15 residues. Here the CDR3 DNA reads TGTGCCAGTAGTATAACCCCAAACAGGGACTATGGCTACACCTTC. Translated: CASSITPNRDYGYTF.